Following are 27 T cell receptor beta chains from one sample sequenced in a study of T cell repertoires in cytomegalovirus infection. TCRdb used MiXCR to reprocess the reads, holding one entry per CDR3 protein. The sample includes 85,000 to 120,000 distinct CDR3 sequences, 15% to 20% of them seen just once. Sequenced sample: PBMCs. Receptors were obtained from a human donor in good health (CMV status not recorded). Some clones in this sample may be carry-over from other donors' samples.

The chain joins TRBV5-5 to TRBJ2-1; 8 nucleotides agree with TRBD1. CDR1 and CDR2 from the germline V gene are SGHKS and YYEKEE (reference sequence). The junction had 4 bases not matched to a gene; V was cut back by 0 bases and J by 5 bases. This CDR3 is built from 15 residues. The DNA for the CDR3 is TGTGCCAGCAGCTTGGAGGGCAGGGGGCACAATGAGCAGTTCTTC. Protein product: CASSLEGRGHNEQFF.

The table lists this clonotype with many counts. The rearrangement joins TRBV7-2 to TRBJ2-7, with TRBD2 matching over 12 bases. Germline CDR1 reads SGHTA; CDR2 reads FQGNSA. CDR3 size: 16 residues. Germline trimming cut 1 base from V and 9 bases from J; bases unmatched to any gene: 10. CDR3 in DNA: TGTGCCAGCAGCTTAGATCGCACTAGCGGGGGGACGGTGCAGTACTTC. Residues: CASSLDRTSGGTVQYF. The entire variable domain, with the rest obtained from reference TRBV7-2 and TRBJ2-7, is as follows: GAGVSQSPSNKVTEKGKDVELRCDPISGHTALYWYRQSLGQGLEFLIYFQGNSAPDKSGLPSDRFSAERTGGSVSTLTIQRTQQEDSAVYLCASSLDRTSGGTVQYFGPGTRLTVT.

This clonotype was seen only a few times. The V call is TRBV3-1, the J call TRBJ1-1; tentatively, D is TRBD1 (5 bases). Germline V lookup: CDR1 LGHDT, CDR2 YNNKEL (reference sequence). Trimming took off 4 bases at V and 4 bases at J, with 13 bases between the two ends. CDR3 length: 14 amino acids. The CDR3 DNA follows: TGTGCCAGCAGCCTAGGGGTTCAGAGCACTGAAGCTTTCTTT. The encoded protein is CASSLGVQSTEAFF.

With respect to this clonotype: The junction and the germline gene differ at one end; a read error may be behind it. CDR3 coding DNA: TGTGCCAGCAGTCCTGGGACAGCATGGGGAACTGATGCTTTCTTT. It translates to CASSPGTAWGTDAFF. The chain has TRBV6-5 and TRBJ1-1; the match to TRBD1 covers 7 bases. This CDR3 region has 15 residues. The germline V gene encodes CDR1 MNHEY and CDR2 SVGAGI.

The J gene is TRBJ2-5, the V gene TRBV28; tentative D call: TRBD1 (7 bases). Germline values: CDR1 MDHEN, CDR2 SYDVKM. Trimming shortened V by 6 bases and J by 2 bases, and 19 bases separated the two germline ends. CDR3 length: 16 residues. CDR3 coding DNA: TGTGCCAGCAGGTCTCAGGGGGACTGGAGGCAAGAGACCCAGTACTTC. Its translation is CASRSQGDWRQETQYF.

CDR3 protein: CASSIGGGGRSSYNEQFF. The CDR3 DNA follows: TGTGCCAGTAGTATCGGCGGCGGGGGGAGAAGCTCCTACAATGAGCAGTTCTTC. V usage is TRBV19 and J usage is TRBJ2-1, with 8 bases lining up with TRBD2. CDR1 and CDR2 (germline): LNHDA, SQIVND (reference sequence). CDR3 length: 18 amino acids. The V and J ends lost 3 bases and 0 bases, in that order; junction bases with no gene match: 10.

This clonotype was picked up many times. The J gene is TRBJ1-1, the V gene TRBV7-2, with D possibly matching TRBD1 (5 bases). The V and J ends lost 4 bases and 4 bases respectively, with 13 bases between them. There are 14 residues in the CDR3. Germline V CDR1 and CDR2: SGHTA, FQGNSA. In DNA form, the CDR3 reads TGTGCCAGCAGCTCGGAGACAGAGATCACTGAAGCTTTCTTT. Encoded protein: CASSSETEITEAFF. The full variable domain, completed using reference TRBV7-2 and TRBJ1-1, is GAGVSQSPSNKVTEKGKDVELRCDPISGHTALYWYRQSLGQGLEFLIYFQGNSAPDKSGLPSDRFSAERTGGSVSTLTIQRTQQEDSAVYLCASSSETEITEAFFGQGTRLTVV.

Many counts were recorded for this clonotype. The gene calls are TRBV7-2 and TRBJ1-2; perhaps TRBD1 as D (5 bases). CDR3 length: 15 amino acids. Germline CDR1 SGHTA, CDR2 FQGNSA. V dropped 2 bases and J dropped 4 bases, with 14 bases sitting between them. CDR3 amino acids: CASSLSAGTFYGYTF. In DNA form, the CDR3 reads TGTGCCAGCAGCTTAAGCGCCGGGACGTTCTATGGCTACACCTTC.

In this sample, this clonotype turned up many times. The genes are TRBV7-2 and TRBJ2-7; 12 nucleotides align to TRBD1. V dropped 0 bases and J dropped 3; count of bases not matched to a gene: 3. The CDR3 loop spans 16 amino acids. CDR1 and CDR2 (germline): SGHTA, FQGNSA. CDR3 coding DNA: TGTGCCAGCAGCTTAGCAGGGACAGGGGGCTACTACGAGCAGTACTTC. Its protein is CASSLAGTGGYYEQYF.

The chain recombines TRBV20-1 with TRBJ2-1; TRBD2 matches 7 bases. Germline V gene sequence: CDR1 DFQATT, CDR2 SNEGSKA (reference sequence). The CDR3 sequence is 14 residues long. V trimming: 3 bases; J trimming: 4 bases; junction bases outside the gene matches: 6. This CDR3 is CSARNLADYNEQFF. In DNA form, the CDR3 reads TGCAGTGCTAGGAACCTAGCGGATTACAATGAGCAGTTCTTC.

The chain couples TRBV28 to TRBJ1-2; no reliable D call. Trimming removed 4 bases at V and 8 bases at J, with 11 bases between. Germline CDR1 reads MDHEN; CDR2 reads SYDVKM. CDR3 size: 12 residues. The CDR3 nucleotides are TGTGCCAGCAGTTCCCTCCGTAAGGGCTACACCTTC. Translated, it gives CASSSLRKGYTF.

The sample holds many counts of this clonotype. The chain links TRBV7-2 to TRBJ1-2, with 11 bases lining up with TRBD1. Germline lookup yields CDR1 SGHTA and CDR2 FQGNSA. The CDR3 is 14 residues long. Trimming removed 3 bases from V and 4 bases from J; junction bases left unmatched: 1. CDR3 amino acids: CASSLGQGGYGYTF. The DNA for the CDR3 is TGTGCCAGCAGCTTGGGACAGGGGGGCTATGGCTACACCTTC.

This clonotype has a count of ten or more. The chain is built from TRBV7-2 and TRBJ1-1; the D gene is possibly TRBD1 (6 bases). Germline CDR1 SGHTA, CDR2 FQGNSA. This CDR3 region has 14 residues. The ends were cut back, 5 bases at V and 7 bases at J, with 17 bases in the middle. DNA for the CDR3: TGTGCCAGCAGCGTACAGGGTGGAGAGCTTGAAGCTTTCTTT. Its protein is CASSVQGGELEAFF.

This clonotype turned up a few times. CDR3 DNA sequence: TGTGCCAGCAGTGAAGATTATCAGCCCCAGCATTTT. Translated, it gives CASSEDYQPQHF. The chain employs TRBV25-1 and TRBJ1-5, with D hard to call. The germline V gene encodes CDR1 MGHDK and CDR2 SYGVNS. Trimming took 2 bases from V and 5 from J, leaving 4 bases between them. The CDR3 extends over 12 amino acids.

This clonotype has ten or more counts. The rearrangement links TRBV7-2 to TRBJ2-3; 10 bases map to TRBD1. The CDR3 loop spans 17 amino acids. The germline gives CDR1 SGHTA, CDR2 FQGNSA. Trimming took 4 bases from V and 4 from J; bases not matched to a gene: 11. The CDR3 region has the DNA TGTGCCAGCAGCTCTCGGGACAGGGGAGTGTCGGCAGATACGCAGTATTTT. It codes for CASSSRDRGVSADTQYF.

The J gene is TRBJ1-2, the V gene TRBV12-3 or TRBV12-4; D possibly corresponds to TRBD1 (6 bases). The CDR3 is 13 residues long. Trimming took 8 bases from V and 7 from J, leaving 17 bases between them. The CDR3 DNA is TGTGCCAGCTGTACAGGGAGAAGCTCTGGCTACACCTTC. This sequence encodes CASCTGRSSGYTF.

The rearrangement links TRBV7-2 to TRBJ2-7; D gene uncertain. Germline assignment: CDR1 SGHTA and CDR2 FQGNSA. The length of the CDR3 is 13 residues. Trimming took off 5 bases at V and 2 bases at J, with 10 bases between the two ends. The CDR3 reads CASSTWSTYEQYF. DNA for the CDR3: TGTGCCAGCAGCACCTGGAGCACCTACGAGCAGTACTTC.

This clonotype was counted many times. This rearrangement joins TRBV7-2 to TRBJ1-5; TRBD1 agrees at 8 bases. Germline values: CDR1 SGHTA, CDR2 FQGNSA. The ends lost 4 bases at V and 9 bases at J; junction bases unmatched: 8. The CDR3 extends over 14 amino acids. The CDR3 sequence is CASSSRQGKGPQHF. The CDR3 bases are TGTGCCAGCAGCTCCCGACAGGGGAAGGGGCCCCAGCATTTT.

This clonotype was found many times. The rearrangement links TRBV7-8 to TRBJ2-3; D remains unclear. The germline V gene has CDR1 SGHVS and CDR2 FQNEAQ. V was pared by 0 bases and J by 2 bases, with 12 bases between. CDR3 length: 16 amino acids. CDR3 region: CASSLAGFQITDTQYF. CDR3 coding DNA: TGTGCCAGCAGCTTAGCGGGGTTCCAAATCACAGATACGCAGTATTTT.

V and J are TRBV28 and TRBJ1-2, with TRBD1 matching over 12 bases. The CDR3 is 18 amino acids. Germline CDR1 MDHEN, CDR2 SYDVKM. The J segment lost 3 bases and the V segment lost 6 bases, leaving 14 bases of the junction unmatched. CDR3 residues: CASSVGGTGGWYDYGYTF. The CDR3 nucleotides are TGTGCCAGCAGCGTGGGGGGGACAGGGGGCTGGTACGACTATGGCTACACCTTC.

This clonotype was seen only a few times. The chain has TRBV10-3 and TRBJ2-1; the D gene is possibly TRBD2 (6 bases). CDR1 ENHRY and CDR2 SYGVKD come from the germline V gene. The CDR3 loop spans 16 amino acids. V gave up 3 bases and J gave up 1 base, with 13 bases separating them. For the CDR3, the DNA is TGTGCCATCAGTGACGGGATGGGGGGTTCCTACAATGAGCAGTTCTTC. Its translation: CAISDGMGGSYNEQFF.

As concerns this clonotype: One end of the junction does not line up with germline, which may come from a read error. This chain joins TRBV7-2 and TRBJ1-2; the D is unclear. The germline gives CDR1 SGHTA, CDR2 FQGNSA. The CDR3 is 12 amino acids. CDR3 in amino acids: CAGSLGPRVYTF. CDR3 DNA sequence: TGTGCCGGCAGCTTAGGACCGAGGGTCTACACCTTC.

The chain couples TRBV4-1 to TRBJ2-5; 8 bases line up with TRBD2. The CDR3 sequence is 16 residues long. Per the germline V gene, CDR1 is MGHRA and CDR2 is YSYEKL. Trimming took 4 bases from V and 3 from J; bases not matched to a gene: 10. This CDR3 reads CASSRRAGAGEETQYF. CDR3 sequence (DNA): TGCGCCAGCAGCCGCAGGGCGGGAGCGGGAGAAGAGACCCAGTACTTC.

This clonotype was detected many times. The CDR3 spells CASSYRGNVSPLHF. CDR3 DNA: TGTGCCAGCAGTTACAGGGGGAACGTTTCACCCCTCCACTTT. The chain recombines TRBV6-2 or TRBV6-3 with TRBJ1-6, with D tentatively TRBD1 (6 bases). Trimming took 2 bases from V and 9 from J, leaving 11 bases between them. Germline CDR1 MNHEY, CDR2 SVGEGT. The CDR3 is 14 amino acids.

This clonotype was detected ten times or more. This chain links TRBV11-2 with TRBJ1-6, with unresolved D. Germline-derived CDR1 and CDR2 are SGHAT and FQNNGV. Trimming took off 4 bases at V and 10 bases at J, with 8 bases between the two ends. This CDR3 contains 12 residues. The CDR3 sequence: CASSSRGSPLHF. CDR3 sequence (DNA): TGTGCCAGCAGCTCACGTGGCTCACCCCTCCACTTT.

This clonotype was seen only a few times. V usage is TRBV20-1 and J usage is TRBJ2-1, with 13 nucleotides matching TRBD2. The trim removed 6 bases at V and 4 bases at J, leaving 12 bases unmatched. Germline-derived CDR1 and CDR2 are DFQATT and SNEGSKA (reference sequence). The CDR3 has 17 residues. The CDR3 loop is CSAPTSGGALGYNEQFF. The DNA of the CDR3 is TGCAGTGCGCCTACTAGCGGGGGGGCCTTGGGATACAATGAGCAGTTCTTC.

This chain joins TRBV25-1 and TRBJ1-5, with TRBD1 identical over 9 bases. CDR3 length: 18 residues. Per germline, CDR1 MGHDK and CDR2 SYGVNS. J gave up 4 bases and V 4 bases, and 14 bases lay outside the gene matches. CDR3 DNA sequence: TGTGCCAGCAGTGCAGCCACCGGGACAGGGCTTGTGAATCAGCCCCAGCATTTT. Amino acids: CASSAATGTGLVNQPQHF.